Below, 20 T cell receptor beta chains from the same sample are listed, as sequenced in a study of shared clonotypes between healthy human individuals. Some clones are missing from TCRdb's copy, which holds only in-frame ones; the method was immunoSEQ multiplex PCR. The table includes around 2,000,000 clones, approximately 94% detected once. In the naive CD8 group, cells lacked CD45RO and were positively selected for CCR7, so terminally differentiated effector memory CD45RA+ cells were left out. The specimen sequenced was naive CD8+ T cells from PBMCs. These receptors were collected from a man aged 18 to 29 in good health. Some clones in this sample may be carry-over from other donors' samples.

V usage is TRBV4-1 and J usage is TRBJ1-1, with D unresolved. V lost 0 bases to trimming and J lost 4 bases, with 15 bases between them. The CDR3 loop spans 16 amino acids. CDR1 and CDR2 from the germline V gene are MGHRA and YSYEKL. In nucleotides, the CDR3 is TGCGCCAGCAGCCAAGATCGGAGGGCGGGCGGCACTGAAGCTTTCTTT. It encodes CASSQDRRAGGTEAFF.

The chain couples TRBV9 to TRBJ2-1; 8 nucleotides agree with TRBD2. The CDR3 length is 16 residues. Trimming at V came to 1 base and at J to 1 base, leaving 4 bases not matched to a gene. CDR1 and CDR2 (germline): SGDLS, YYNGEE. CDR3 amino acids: CASSVLAGKSYNEQFF. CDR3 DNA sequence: TGTGCCAGCAGCGTATTAGCGGGAAAATCCTACAATGAGCAGTTCTTC.

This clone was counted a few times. CDR3: CASSLGVQGAEAFF. CDR3 in DNA: TGTGCCAGCAGTTTAGGCGTACAGGGCGCTGAAGCTTTCTTT. The chain recombines TRBV28 with TRBJ1-1; the D gene is possibly TRBD1 (6 bases). The CDR3 length is 14 residues. Germline loops: CDR1 MDHEN, CDR2 SYDVKM. With 2 bases removed from V and 6 bases from J, the gap between germline ends came to 13 bases. Together with reference TRBV28 and TRBJ1-1, the CDR3 gives the full variable domain: DVKVTQSSRYLVKRTGEKVFLECVQDMDHENMFWYRQDPGLGLRLIYFSYDVKMKEKGDIPEGYSVSREKKERFSLILESASTNQTSMYLCASSLGVQGAEAFFGQGTRLTVV.

CDR3 sequence (DNA): TGCAGCGTGGGGATGGACGGAGGCCGATACGAGCAGTACTTC. Protein: CSVGMDGGRYEQYF. This chain connects TRBV29-1 to TRBJ2-7; possibly TRBD2 for D (5 bases). The V end lost 6 bases, the J end lost 4 bases, and 19 bases lay between the germline ends. The CDR3 runs to 14 residues. The germline V gene encodes CDR1 SQVTM and CDR2 ANQGSEA.

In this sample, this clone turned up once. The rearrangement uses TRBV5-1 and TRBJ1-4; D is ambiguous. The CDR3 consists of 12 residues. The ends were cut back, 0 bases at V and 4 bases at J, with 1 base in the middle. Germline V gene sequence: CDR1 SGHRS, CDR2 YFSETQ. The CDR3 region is CASSLGNEKLFF. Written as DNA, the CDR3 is TGCGCCAGCAGCTTGGGTAATGAAAAACTGTTTTTT.

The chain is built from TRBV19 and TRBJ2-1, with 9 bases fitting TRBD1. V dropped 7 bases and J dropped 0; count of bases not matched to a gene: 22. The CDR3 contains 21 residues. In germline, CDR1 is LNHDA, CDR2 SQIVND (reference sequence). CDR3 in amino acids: CASTPGQGSELDPRSYNEQFF. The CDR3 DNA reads TGTGCCAGTACCCCGGGACAGGGATCGGAGCTCGACCCTCGCTCCTACAATGAGCAGTTCTTC.

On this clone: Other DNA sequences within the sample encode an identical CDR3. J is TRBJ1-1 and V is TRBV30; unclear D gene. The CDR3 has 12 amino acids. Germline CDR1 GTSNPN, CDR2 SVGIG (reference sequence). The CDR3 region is CASGLVNTEAFF. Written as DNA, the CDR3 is TGTGCGAGCGGGTTGGTGAACACTGAAGCTTTCTTT.

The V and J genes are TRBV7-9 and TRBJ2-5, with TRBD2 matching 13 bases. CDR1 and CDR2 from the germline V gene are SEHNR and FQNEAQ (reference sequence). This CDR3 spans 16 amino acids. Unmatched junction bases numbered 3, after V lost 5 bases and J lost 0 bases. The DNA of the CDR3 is TGTGCCAGCAGCGGGGGACTAGCGGGGTACCAAGAGACCCAGTACTTC. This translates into CASSGGLAGYQETQYF.

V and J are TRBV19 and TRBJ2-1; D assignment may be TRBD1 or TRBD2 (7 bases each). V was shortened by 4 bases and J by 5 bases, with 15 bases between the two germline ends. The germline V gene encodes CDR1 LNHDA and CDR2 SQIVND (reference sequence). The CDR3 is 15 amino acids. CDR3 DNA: TGTGCCAGTAGTACCCAGGGGGGGCGGCACAATGAGCAGTTCTTC. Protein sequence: CASSTQGGRHNEQFF.

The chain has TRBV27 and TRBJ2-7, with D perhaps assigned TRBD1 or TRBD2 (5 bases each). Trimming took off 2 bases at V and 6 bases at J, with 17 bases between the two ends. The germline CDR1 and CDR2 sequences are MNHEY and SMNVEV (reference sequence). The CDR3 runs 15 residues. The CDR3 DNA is TGTGCCAGCAGTTTAAATAGGCAGGGTGGGGGCGAGCAGTACTTC. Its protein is CASSLNRQGGGEQYF.

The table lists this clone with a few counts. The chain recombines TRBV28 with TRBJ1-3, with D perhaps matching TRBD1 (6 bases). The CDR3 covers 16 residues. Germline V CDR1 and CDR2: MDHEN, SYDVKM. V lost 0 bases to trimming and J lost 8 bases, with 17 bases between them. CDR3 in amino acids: CASSLWGAIVTDTIYF. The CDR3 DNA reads TGTGCCAGCAGTTTATGGGGGGCCATCGTAACCGACACCATATATTTT.

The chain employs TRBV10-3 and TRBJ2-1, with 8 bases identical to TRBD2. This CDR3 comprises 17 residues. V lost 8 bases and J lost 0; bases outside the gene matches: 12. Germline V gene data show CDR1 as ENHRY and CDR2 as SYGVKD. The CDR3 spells CAIGLAAPASSYNEQFF. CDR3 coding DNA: TGTGCCATCGGACTAGCCGCTCCAGCAAGCTCCTACAATGAGCAGTTCTTC.

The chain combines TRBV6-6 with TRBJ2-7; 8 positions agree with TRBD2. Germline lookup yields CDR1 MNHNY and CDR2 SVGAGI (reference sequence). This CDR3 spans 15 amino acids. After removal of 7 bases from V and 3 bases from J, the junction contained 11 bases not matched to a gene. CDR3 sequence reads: CASTKAGEYSYEQYF. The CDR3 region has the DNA TGTGCCAGCACCAAAGCGGGGGAGTATAGCTACGAGCAGTACTTC.

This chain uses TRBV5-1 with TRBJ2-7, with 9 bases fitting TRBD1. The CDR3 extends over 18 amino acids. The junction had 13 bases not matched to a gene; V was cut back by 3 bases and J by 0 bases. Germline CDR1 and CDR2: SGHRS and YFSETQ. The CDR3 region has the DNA TGCGCCAGCAGCTGGGGGTCTACAGGGGGCCCTTTCTCCTACGAGCAGTACTTC. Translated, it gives CASSWGSTGGPFSYEQYF.

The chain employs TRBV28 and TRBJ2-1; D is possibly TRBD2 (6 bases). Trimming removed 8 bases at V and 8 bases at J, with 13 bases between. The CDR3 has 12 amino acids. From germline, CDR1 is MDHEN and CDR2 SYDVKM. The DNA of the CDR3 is TGTGCCAGCGGGGGGACTTGGGATGAGCAGTTCTTC. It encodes CASGGTWDEQFF.

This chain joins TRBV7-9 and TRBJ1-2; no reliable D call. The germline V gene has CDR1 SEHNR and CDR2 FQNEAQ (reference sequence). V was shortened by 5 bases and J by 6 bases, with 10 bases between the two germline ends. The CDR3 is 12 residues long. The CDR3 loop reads CASSPRTDGYTF. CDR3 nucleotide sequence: TGTGCCAGCAGCCCTCGGACGGATGGCTACACCTTC. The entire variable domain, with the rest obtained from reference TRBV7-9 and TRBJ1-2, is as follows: DTGVSQNPRHKITKRGQNVTFRCDPISEHNRLYWYRQTLGQGPEFLTYFQNEAQLEKSRLLSDRFSAERPKGSFSTLEIQRTEQGDSAMYLCASSPRTDGYTFGSGTRLTVV.

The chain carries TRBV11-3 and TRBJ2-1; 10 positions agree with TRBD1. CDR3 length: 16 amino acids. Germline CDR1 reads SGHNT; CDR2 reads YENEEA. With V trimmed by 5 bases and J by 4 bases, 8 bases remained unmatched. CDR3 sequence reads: CASSPSRDRGYNEQFF. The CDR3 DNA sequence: TGTGCCAGCAGCCCCAGCAGGGACAGGGGATACAATGAGCAGTTCTTC.

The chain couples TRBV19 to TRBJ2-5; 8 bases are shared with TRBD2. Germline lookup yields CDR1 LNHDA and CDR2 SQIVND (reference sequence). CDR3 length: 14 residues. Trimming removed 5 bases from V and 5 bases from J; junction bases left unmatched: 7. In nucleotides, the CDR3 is TGTGCCAGTAGTCCCCGGACTAGCCCCGAGACCCAGTACTTC. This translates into CASSPRTSPETQYF.

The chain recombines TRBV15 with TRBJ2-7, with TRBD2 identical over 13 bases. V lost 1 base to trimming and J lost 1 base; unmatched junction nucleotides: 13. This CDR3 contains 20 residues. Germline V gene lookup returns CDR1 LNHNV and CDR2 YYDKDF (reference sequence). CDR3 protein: CATSRGVGRTSGSFSYEQYF. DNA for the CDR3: TGTGCCACCAGCAGAGGTGTAGGTAGGACTAGCGGGAGTTTTTCCTACGAGCAGTACTTC.

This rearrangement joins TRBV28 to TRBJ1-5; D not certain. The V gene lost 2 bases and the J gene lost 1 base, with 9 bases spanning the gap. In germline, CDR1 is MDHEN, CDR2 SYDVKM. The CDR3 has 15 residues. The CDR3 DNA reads TGTGCCAGCAGTTTAGGCCGTGGAAGCAATCAGCCCCAGCATTTT. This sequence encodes CASSLGRGSNQPQHF.